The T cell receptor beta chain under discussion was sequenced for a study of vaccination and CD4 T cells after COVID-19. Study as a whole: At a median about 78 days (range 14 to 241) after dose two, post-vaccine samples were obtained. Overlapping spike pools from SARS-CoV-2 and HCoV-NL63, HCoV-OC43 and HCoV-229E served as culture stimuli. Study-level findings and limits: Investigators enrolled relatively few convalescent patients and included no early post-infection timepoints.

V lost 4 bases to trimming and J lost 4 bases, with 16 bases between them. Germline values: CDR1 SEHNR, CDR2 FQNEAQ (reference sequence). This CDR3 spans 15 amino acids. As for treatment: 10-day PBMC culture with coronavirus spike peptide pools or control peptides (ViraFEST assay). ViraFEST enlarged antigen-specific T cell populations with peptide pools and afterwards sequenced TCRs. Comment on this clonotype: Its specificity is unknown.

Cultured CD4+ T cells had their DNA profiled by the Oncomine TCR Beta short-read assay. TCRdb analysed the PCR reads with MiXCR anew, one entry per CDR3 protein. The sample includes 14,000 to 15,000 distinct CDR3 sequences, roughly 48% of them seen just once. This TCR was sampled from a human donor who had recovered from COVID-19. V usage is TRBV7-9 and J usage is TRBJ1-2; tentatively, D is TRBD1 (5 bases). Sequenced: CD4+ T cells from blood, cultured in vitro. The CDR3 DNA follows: TGTGCCAGCAGCTCCGGAAAGGGGACGGCCTATGGCTACACCTTC. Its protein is CASSSGKGTAYGYTF.